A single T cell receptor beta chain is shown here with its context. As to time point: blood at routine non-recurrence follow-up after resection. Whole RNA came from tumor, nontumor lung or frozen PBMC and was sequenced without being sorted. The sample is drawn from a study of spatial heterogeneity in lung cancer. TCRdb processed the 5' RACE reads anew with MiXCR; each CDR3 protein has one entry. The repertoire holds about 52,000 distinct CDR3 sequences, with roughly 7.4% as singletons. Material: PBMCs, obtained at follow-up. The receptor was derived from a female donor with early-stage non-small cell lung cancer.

The CDR3, as DNA: TGCAGTGCTAGAGATTCGGGACTAGCGGGGAATGAGCAGTTCTTC. Its protein is CSARDSGLAGNEQFF. This chain joins TRBV20-1 and TRBJ2-1, with 13 bases aligning to TRBD2. J lost 7 bases, V lost 0 bases, and 3 bases had no gene match. The CDR3 contains 15 residues. The germline V gene has CDR1 DFQATT and CDR2 SNEGSKA (reference sequence).